A selection of T cell receptor beta chains follows, all from one sample in a study of cytomegalovirus exposure and HLA in healthy donors. Profiling relied on immunoSEQ multiplex PCR, and the TCRdb table lists in-frame clones only, not all of them. The sample records about 120,000 clones, about 70% being singletons. Sample: PBMCs. The receptors here all came from a woman aged 40 to 50 in good health and CMV-seronegative. CDR3s leave out the opening cysteine and the closing phenylalanine or tryptophan.

v_call: TRBV9; j_call: TRBJ2-3; cdr3_aa: ASSAPAGWQY
v_call: TRBV30; j_call: TRBJ2-5; cdr3_aa: AWSPSETQY
v_call: TRBV18; j_call: TRBJ2-1; cdr3_aa: ASSPPIGGGALYNEQF
v_call: TRBV2; j_call: TRBJ2-3; cdr3_aa: ASSEAAGRRGMGDTQY
v_call: TRBV30; j_call: TRBJ1-4; cdr3_aa: AWNLGENEKLF
v_call: TRBV5-1; j_call: TRBJ1-5; cdr3_aa: ASSLEGAGSNQPQH
v_call: TRBV18; j_call: TRBJ2-3; cdr3_aa: ASSRAGGDTQY
v_call: TRBV28; j_call: TRBJ1-2; cdr3_aa: ASSLAPNNYGYT
v_call: TRBV5-1; j_call: TRBJ2-1; cdr3_aa: ASSLRTSGGAWF
v_call: TRBV19; j_call: TRBJ2-1; cdr3_aa: ASKSSGNRNEQF
v_call: TRBV6-1; j_call: TRBJ2-7; cdr3_aa: ASSLGGGIEEQY
v_call: TRBV10-3; j_call: TRBJ2-2; cdr3_aa: AISESSGRATGELF
v_call: TRBV9; j_call: TRBJ2-7; cdr3_aa: ASSVGQGAYEQY
v_call: TRBV11-3; j_call: .; cdr3_aa: ASSLDRVSEQY
v_call: TRBV6-5; j_call: TRBJ1-2; cdr3_aa: ASRTWTGGNGYT
v_call: TRBV19; j_call: TRBJ2-5; cdr3_aa: ASSTREIQETQY
v_call: TRBV7-9; j_call: TRBJ1-1; cdr3_aa: ASSSGQGAFRNTEAF
v_call: TRBV18; j_call: TRBJ2-7; cdr3_aa: ASSPMVSGGAAVDEQY
v_call: TRBV7-3; j_call: TRBJ2-1; cdr3_aa: ASSLLHGRGFYNEQF
v_call: TRBV27; j_call: TRBJ2-7; cdr3_aa: ASSFEGVGSSEQY
v_call: TRBV11-2; j_call: TRBJ2-2; cdr3_aa: ASSPGFWGNTGELF
v_call: TRBV6-4; j_call: TRBJ2-1; cdr3_aa: ASSATPGGGYNEQF
v_call: TRBV6-1; j_call: TRBJ1-1; cdr3_aa: ASSAGGEAF
v_call: TRBV7-2; j_call: .; cdr3_aa: ASSLGAGGNYEQY
v_call: TRBV6-4; j_call: TRBJ1-5; cdr3_aa: ASSVGENQPQH
v_call: TRBV5-6; j_call: TRBJ2-7; cdr3_aa: ASSLAMGSSYEQY
v_call: TRBV27; j_call: TRBJ2-5; cdr3_aa: ASSTTSGQETQY
v_call: TRBV7-9; j_call: TRBJ2-3; cdr3_aa: ASTPLAGGDTQY
v_call: TRBV6-6; j_call: TRBJ1-5; cdr3_aa: ASSYGGGGQPQH
v_call: TRBV5-5; j_call: TRBJ2-1; cdr3_aa: ASSLMARDSLNEQF
v_call: TRBV30; j_call: TRBJ2-1; cdr3_aa: AWAGTSPNEQF
v_call: TRBV12-1; j_call: TRBJ2-3; cdr3_aa: ASSIGTSGRAPDTQY
v_call: TRBV7-8; j_call: TRBJ2-6; cdr3_aa: ASSLAHGVAVSGANVLT
v_call: TRBV30; j_call: TRBJ1-1; cdr3_aa: ACIWTARVTEAF
v_call: TRBV19; j_call: TRBJ2-3; cdr3_aa: ASSKPPYLLAGEISTDTQY
v_call: TRBV4-3; j_call: TRBJ1-4; cdr3_aa: ASSQEPGTGSTNEKLF
v_call: TRBV27; j_call: TRBJ2-5; cdr3_aa: ASRGADSRTETQY
v_call: TRBV7-9; j_call: TRBJ1-1; cdr3_aa: ASSWGQGFTEAF
v_call: TRBV11-3; j_call: TRBJ2-3; cdr3_aa: ASSLQGAGSHTQY